Described below is a single T cell receptor (beta chain) sequence and its context. This sample stems from a study of blood T cell repertoires in COVID-19. Method: immunoSEQ multiplex PCR; TCRdb's copy keeps in-frame clones and lacks some. The sample yields 120,000 or so clones, around 89% seen once. Germline trimming cut 1 base from V and 8 bases from J; bases unmatched to any gene: 9. The CDR3 has 15 amino acids. CDR1 is SGHAT and CDR2 is FQNNGV in the germline V gene. The material sequenced was peripheral blood. J is TRBJ1-1 and V is TRBV11-2; 8 bases are shared with TRBD1. The TCR originated in a man aged 50-60 years with acute or convalescent COVID-19. The DNA of the CDR3 is TGTGCCAGCAGCTTAGTCGGGGGTTACAGGGGGGAAGCTTTCTTT. Amino acid sequence: CASSLVGGYRGEAFF.